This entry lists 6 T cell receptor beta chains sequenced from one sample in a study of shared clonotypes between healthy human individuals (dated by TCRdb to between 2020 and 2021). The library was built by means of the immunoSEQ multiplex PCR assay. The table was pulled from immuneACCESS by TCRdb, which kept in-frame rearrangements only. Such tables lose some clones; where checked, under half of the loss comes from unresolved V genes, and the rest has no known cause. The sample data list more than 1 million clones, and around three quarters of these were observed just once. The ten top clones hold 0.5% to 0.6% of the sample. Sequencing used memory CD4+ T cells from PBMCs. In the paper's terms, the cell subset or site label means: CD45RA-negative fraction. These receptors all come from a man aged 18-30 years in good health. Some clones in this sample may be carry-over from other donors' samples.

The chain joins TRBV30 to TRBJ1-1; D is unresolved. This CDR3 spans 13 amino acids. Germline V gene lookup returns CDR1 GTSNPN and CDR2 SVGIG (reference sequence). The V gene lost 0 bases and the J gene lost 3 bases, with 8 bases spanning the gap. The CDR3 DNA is TGTGCCTGGAGTGTTAAGGTTTACACTGAAGCTTTCTTT. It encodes CAWSVKVYTEAFF.

The CDR3: CASSQGWTKNIQYF. CDR3 bases: TGTGCCAGCAGTCAGGGGTGGACCAAAAACATTCAGTACTTC. This chain uses TRBV6-1 with TRBJ2-4; D might be TRBD1 (6 bases). V shed 5 bases and J shed 2 bases, with 10 bases lying between them. The CDR3 contains 14 residues. From germline, CDR1 is MNHNS and CDR2 SASEGT.

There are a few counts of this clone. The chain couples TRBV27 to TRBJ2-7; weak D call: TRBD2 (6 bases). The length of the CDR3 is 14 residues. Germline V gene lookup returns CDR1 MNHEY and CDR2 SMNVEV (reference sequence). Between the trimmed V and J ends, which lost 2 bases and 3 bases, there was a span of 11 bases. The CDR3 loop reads CASSLGGTNYEQYF. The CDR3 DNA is TGTGCCAGCAGTTTAGGCGGGACCAACTACGAGCAGTACTTC.

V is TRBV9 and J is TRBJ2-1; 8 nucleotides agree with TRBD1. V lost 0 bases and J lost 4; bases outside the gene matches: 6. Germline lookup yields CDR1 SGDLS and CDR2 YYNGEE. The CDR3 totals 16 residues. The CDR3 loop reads CASSVGFGTGYNEQFF. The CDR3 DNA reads TGTGCCAGCAGCGTAGGATTCGGGACAGGTTACAATGAGCAGTTCTTC.

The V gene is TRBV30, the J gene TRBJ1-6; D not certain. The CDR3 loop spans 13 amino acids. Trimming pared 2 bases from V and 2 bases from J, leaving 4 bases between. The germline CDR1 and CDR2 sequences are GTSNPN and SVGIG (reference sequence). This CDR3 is CAWSRAYNSPLHF. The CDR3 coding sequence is TGTGCCTGGAGTAGGGCCTATAATTCACCCCTCCACTTT.

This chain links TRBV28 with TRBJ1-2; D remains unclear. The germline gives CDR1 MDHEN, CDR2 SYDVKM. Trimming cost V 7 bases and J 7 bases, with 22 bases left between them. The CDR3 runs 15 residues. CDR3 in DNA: TGTGCCAGCAAGGTAGGAGACGGAGGATACTCTGGCTACACCTTC. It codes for CASKVGDGGYSGYTF.